The following is a TCR beta chain sequence with its context. Its antigen is as yet unknown. Sequencing used immunoSEQ multiplex PCR; TCRdb keeps in-frame clones, though not all of them. Of approximately 60,000 clones listed, 92% are singletons. V shed 0 bases and J shed 6 bases, with 8 bases lying between them. The CDR3 extends over 14 amino acids. Germline-derived CDR1 and CDR2 are KGHSH and LQKENI. These data are taken from a study of CD4 T cells in relation to SARS-CoV-2 and coronaviruses. Study results and caveats: No crossreactivity against non-spike viral proteins was tested here.

Sequenced input: naive CD4+ T cells from PBMCs. Subset indicated: naive CD4+ T cells isolated by negative enrichment. The clonotype comes from an adult with COVID-19. This sequence joins TRBV18 and TRBJ1-4; perhaps TRBD1 as D (5 bases). CDR3: CASSPPSRDEKLFF. The CDR3 DNA sequence: TGTGCCAGCTCACCACCCTCCAGGGATGAAAAACTGTTTTTT.